This T cell receptor (beta chain) was documented in a study of T cell repertoires in aging, cancer and after chemotherapy. At the level of the study: Six age groups, ranging from 30 or younger to 70 or older, included the donors. The study, taken as a whole, reports: Loss of evenness, beyond lost richness, contributed to age-related TCR diversity decline in cancer patients. Immunological memory after chemotherapy cannot be judged from the repertoire data. In each cancer cohort, median generation probability increased across chemotherapy, suggesting thymic output rebounded.

Germline assignment: CDR1 SEHNR and CDR2 FQNEAQ (reference sequence). This CDR3 is built from 13 residues. Unmatched junction bases numbered 2, after V lost 4 bases and J lost 4 bases. Rearranged V-D-J TRB sequences were amplified with a mixed TRB-A/B primer pool. TCRdb called the multiplex PCR reads again in MiXCR, with one record for every CDR3 protein. The sample carries approximately 11,000 distinct CDR3 sequences, around two fifths recorded once. This clonotype occurred a few times. Its antigen is currently unknown. Peripheral blood genomic DNA, not sorted cells or RNA, was the template. The sequenced sample was blood. The sequence came from a human donor in good health. The rearrangement uses TRBV7-9 and TRBJ1-2; 8 bases fit TRBD1. The CDR3 DNA sequence: TGTGCCAGCAGCTACGGACAGGGCTATGGCTACACCTTC. Amino acid sequence: CASSYGQGYGYTF.